This is a list of T cell receptor beta chains from one sample in a study of molecular identifiers for immune sequencing clone quantification. In TCRdb, the PCR reads were re-called with MiXCR into one record per CDR3 protein. In the table there are 85,000 to 130,000 distinct CDR3 sequences, roughly a third of which are singletons. Sequencing used naive CD8+ T cells from blood, with Jurkat cell RNA spiked in. All receptors come from a human donor in good health. Some libraries in this study had Jurkat cell RNA spiked in. Both conserved end residues are part of each CDR3. Clone size appears in some rows only: once, few, many, or a class for an expanded clone.

j_gene,abundance,v_gene,CDR3aa
TRBJ2-1,few,TRBV7-8,CASSLGRRDEQFF
TRBJ2-3,few,TRBV4-2,CASSQVESPGAGDTQYF
TRBJ2-3,many,TRBV7-8,CASSAAGTTDTQYF
TRBJ2-1,-,TRBV11-2,CASSTDFSYNEQFF
TRBJ2-7,-,TRBV7-9,CASSSYRGPIEQHF
TRBJ2-1,-,TRBV4-1,CASSPEVSGGLGEQFF
TRBJ1-1,once,TRBV7-3,CASSLRSGVTEAFF
TRBJ2-3,-,TRBV5-1,CASSGRGTSDSYTQYF
TRBJ2-2,-,TRBV4-2,CASSYGTPNTGELFF
TRBJ2-3,-,TRBV7-9,CASSSNRGADYTQYF
TRBJ2-2,-,TRBV5-6,CASSLVLAAPNTGELFF
TRBJ2-5,once,TRBV9,CTSSVGIQGLAETQYF
TRBJ2-3,many,TRBV19,CASAPGGRTDTQYF
TRBJ1-2,many,TRBV29-1,CSVEGVGQGYYGYTF
TRBJ1-2,many,TRBV7-9,CASSSTVNYGYTF
TRBJ2-1,-,TRBV5-1,CASRGTGFPTSGSPDNEQFF
TRBJ1-1,-,TRBV28,CASSTGTEAFF
TRBJ2-1,many,TRBV4-1,CASSQDPRQYNEQFF
TRBJ2-7,few,TRBV13,CASSHRDSAYEQYF
TRBJ2-1,many,TRBV11-2,CASSLVAGDNEQFF
TRBJ2-3,many,TRBV12-3/TRBV12-4,CASLGGLGTDTQYF
TRBJ1-5,few,TRBV5-6,CASSNRGTQPQHF
TRBJ2-7,few,TRBV20-1,CSALIDPGPYEQYF
-,-,TRBV6-5,CASSYSTGGHEQFF
TRBJ2-7,-,TRBV18,CASSTANEQYF
TRBJ2-4,-,TRBV7-9,CASSLVSGVAKNIQYF
TRBJ2-7,-,TRBV13,CASSTQLAGLWEQYF
TRBJ2-3,-,TRBV5-4,CASSQRGGVDTQYF
TRBJ2-6,-,TRBV5-6,CASSFVAGASVLTF
TRBJ2-3,few,TRBV5-4,CASSLGLDTDTQYF
TRBJ2-5,few,TRBV27,CASRLSQGWSQWETQYF